This T cell receptor (beta chain) was documented in a study of blood T cell repertoires in COVID-19. Per the original methods: Estimation of nucleated cell counts relied on the amplification of reference gene primers. Using immunoSEQ multiplex PCR, the repertoire was profiled, and TCRdb retains in-frame clones only, with some absent. V and J calls plus clone size are reproduced from that table; the DNA served to infer D and trimming. The repertoire holds under 300,000 clones, with about 90% as singletons. The germline V gene has CDR1 MDHEN and CDR2 SYDVKM. Trimming left V 8 bases short and J 6 bases short, with 32 bases between. CDR3 length: 18 amino acids. The study drew participants aged about 18 to 95 years from roughly 25 US areas.

The sequence derives from a woman in her 30s with acute COVID-19. Specimen: PBMCs or T cells enriched from blood (not recorded which). The chain combines TRBV28 with TRBJ2-7; D is possibly TRBD2 (7 bases). For the CDR3, the DNA is TGTGCCAGCGGTACCCGGGACACGTCTCGACTAGCCCCCTTCGAGCAGTACTTC. Amino acid sequence: CASGTRDTSRLAPFEQYF.